The rows below give T cell receptor beta chains drawn from one sample of a study of regulatory T cells in long-lasting Graves disease. One entry per CDR3 protein results from TCRdb running MiXCR on the multiplex PCR reads. The table shows 380,000 or so distinct CDR3 sequences, with under 20% occurring only once. The same data also went into a second study, on T cells in Graves' hyperthyroidism and ophthalmopathy.

Here the sequenced sample was peripheral blood mononuclear cells (PBMCs), taken at new diagnosis, from a patient treated with antithyroid drugs. The source of these receptors is a woman aged 18-29 years with Graves disease. The CDR3 runs from the conserved cysteine through the conserved F or W. Clone size is not always given. Where it is, it says once, few, many or a class for expanded clones.

CDR3	V	size	J
CASSLRSGTNQPQHF	TRBV12-3/TRBV12-4	many	TRBJ1-5
CASSAGQGGYEQYF	TRBV13	many	TRBJ2-7
CASRTPGGNYGYTF	TRBV27	many	TRBJ1-2
CASTGGSPLHF	TRBV12-3/TRBV12-4	many	TRBJ1-6
CASSPPRRRGRWGYGYTF	TRBV6-1	many	TRBJ1-2
CASSSFEGGVPGANVLTF	TRBV28	NA	TRBJ2-6
CSASASANLLVRNEQFF	TRBV20-1	once	TRBJ2-1
CASSLAGESNQPQHF	TRBV5-1	few	TRBJ1-5
CASSPRLTSGTGELFF	TRBV7-8	many	TRBJ2-2
CSARFEGIQSSYNEQFF	TRBV20-1	NA	TRBJ2-1